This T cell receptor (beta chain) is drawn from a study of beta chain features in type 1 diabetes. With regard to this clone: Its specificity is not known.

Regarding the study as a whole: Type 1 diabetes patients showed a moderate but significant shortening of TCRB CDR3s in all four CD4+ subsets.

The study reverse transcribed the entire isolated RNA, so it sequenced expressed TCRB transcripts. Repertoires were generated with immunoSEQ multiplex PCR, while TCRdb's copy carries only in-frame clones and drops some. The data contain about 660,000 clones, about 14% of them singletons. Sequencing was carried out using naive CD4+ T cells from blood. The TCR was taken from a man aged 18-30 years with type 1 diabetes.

CDR3 sequence: CASRHRVADTQYF. Written as DNA, the CDR3 is TGTGCCAGCAGACACAGGGTAGCAGATACGCAGTATTTT. The V and J genes are TRBV7-2 and TRBJ2-3; D possibly corresponds to TRBD1 (6 bases). This CDR3 has 13 amino acids. Trimming took 6 bases from V and 4 from J, leaving 11 bases between them. The germline V gene encodes CDR1 SGHTA and CDR2 FQGNSA.